This entry lists 16 T cell receptor beta chains sequenced from one sample in a study of cytomegalovirus exposure and HLA in healthy donors (dated by TCRdb to about 2017). Library preparation was by the immunoSEQ multiplex PCR assay. The multiplex PCR relied on a mix of 60 forward primers for TCR Vbeta segments and 13 reverse primers for TCR Jbeta segments. TCRdb obtained this table from immuneACCESS and retained in-frame rearrangements with V and J assigned. These tables miss some clones; where compared with another copy, unresolved V genes account for less than half of the shortfall, and the remainder is unexplained. This sample is represented by approximately 150,000 clones; more than 70% of them were singletons. The ten biggest clones cover approximately 1.3% of the sample. Sequenced material: PBMCs. The receptors shown here come from a man in his fifties or sixties in good health and CMV-seronegative.

Points on this clone: Other DNA sequences in the sample encode the same CDR3. The genes are TRBV30 and TRBJ1-5; 9 nucleotides align to TRBD1. With 3 bases clipped from V and 4 bases from J, the junction kept 1 base outside the gene matches. Germline V gene sequence: CDR1 GTSNPN, CDR2 SVGIG (reference sequence). The length of the CDR3 is 13 residues. For the CDR3, the DNA is TGTGCCTGGAGGACAGGGGGTAATCAGCCCCAGCATTTT. Its translation: CAWRTGGNQPQHF.

The chain joins TRBV27 to TRBJ2-2; 13 positions match TRBD2. This CDR3 region has 18 residues. Germline lookup yields CDR1 MNHEY and CDR2 SMNVEV (reference sequence). The junction had 7 bases not matched to a gene; V was cut back by 2 bases and J by 4 bases. The DNA of the CDR3 is TGTGCCAGCAGTTTAGAGGGACTAGCGGGAATACCCACCGGGGAGCTGTTTTTT. It specifies CASSLEGLAGIPTGELFF.

This rearrangement joins TRBV28 to TRBJ2-5, with 7 bases fitting TRBD1. The CDR3 contains 15 residues. Germline V CDR1 and CDR2: MDHEN, SYDVKM. V gave up 4 bases and J gave up 1 base; unmatched junction bases: 6. CDR3 residues: CASSSFGTAQETQYF. The CDR3 nucleotides are TGTGCCAGCAGTTCCTTCGGGACAGCCCAAGAGACCCAGTACTTC.

Turning to this clone: Other nucleotide sequences in the sample specify the same CDR3. V gene TRBV5-8 combines with J gene TRBJ1-5, with unresolved D. Germline CDR1 and CDR2: SGHTS and YDEGEE. The CDR3 has 15 amino acids. The V and J ends lost 4 bases and 9 bases respectively, with 20 bases between them. The CDR3 bases are TGTGCCAGCAGCCCACGAGGGTTGCTAGGTGGGCCCCAGCATTTT. Protein sequence: CASSPRGLLGGPQHF.

Here the CDR3 reads CASSPVGGKAFSDTQYF. CDR3 nucleotide sequence: TGTGCCAGCAGTCCCGTCGGGGGTAAAGCTTTTTCAGATACGCAGTATTTT. The chain joins TRBV28 to TRBJ2-3, with D tentatively TRBD2 (6 bases). Trimming left V 5 bases short and J 4 bases short, with 22 bases between. This CDR3 comprises 17 residues. Germline assignment: CDR1 MDHEN and CDR2 SYDVKM.

V usage is TRBV5-4 and J usage is TRBJ2-3; TRBD1 is a possible D gene (5 bases). The CDR3 totals 15 residues. CDR1 is SGHNT, CDR2 YYREEE, per germline (reference sequence). V lost 4 bases and J lost 2, with 14 bases in between. The CDR3 DNA reads as TGTGCCAGCAGCCCGCGGAAGGGGCTCACAGATACGCAGTATTTT. It codes for CASSPRKGLTDTQYF.

DNA of the CDR3: TGTGCCAGCAGTCGCGACAGGGGGATCGTAGCTTTCTTT. Translating it yields CASSRDRGIVAFF. This chain links TRBV5-4 with TRBJ1-1, with 9 bases identical to TRBD1. Germline-derived CDR1 and CDR2 are SGHNT and YYREEE (reference sequence). V was clipped by 5 bases and J by 10 bases; unmatched bases: 9. The CDR3 is 13 residues long.

J is TRBJ1-2 and V is TRBV2; possibly TRBD1 for D (6 bases). The CDR3 covers 16 residues. V lost 3 bases, J lost 5 bases, and 19 bases lay in between. From germline, CDR1 is SNHLY and CDR2 FYNNEI. Written as DNA, the CDR3 is TGTGCCAGCAGTGACTCTGGGGGGGGCTTTCGTTATGGCTACACCTTC. Encoded protein: CASSDSGGGFRYGYTF. The full variable domain, in which reference TRBV2 and TRBJ1-2 provide the parts outside the CDR3, is EPEVTQTPSHQVTQMGQEVILRCVPISNHLYFYWYRQILGQKVEFLVSFYNNEISEKSEIFDDQFSVERPDGSNFTLKIRSTKLEDSAMYFCASSDSGGGFRYGYTFGSGTRLTVV.

The chain has TRBV28 and TRBJ2-1; 7 bases are shared with TRBD1. Germline V lookup: CDR1 MDHEN, CDR2 SYDVKM. J lost 4 bases, V lost 4 bases, and 4 bases had no gene match. The CDR3 is made up of 14 amino acids. The CDR3 DNA reads TGTGCCAGCAGTTCGGGACAGAGATACAATGAGCAGTTCTTC. Translation: CASSSGQRYNEQFF.

V and J are TRBV9 and TRBJ2-5; 10 bases align to TRBD2. Near its end, the DNA agrees better with TRBJ2-7, so the J call may be wrong. The germline V gene encodes CDR1 SGDLS and CDR2 YYNGEE. The length of the CDR3 is 18 residues. The CDR3 loop reads CASSVADQAGGPPYEQYF. DNA of the CDR3: TGTGCCAGCAGCGTAGCTGATCAAGCGGGAGGGCCTCCCTACGAGCAGTACTTC.

The rearrangement links TRBV29-1 to TRBJ1-5; 8 bases are shared with TRBD1. This CDR3 comprises 13 residues. Looked up from germline, CDR1 is SQVTM and CDR2 is ANQGSEA. V lost 7 bases to trimming and J lost 3 bases; unmatched junction nucleotides: 5. The CDR3 coding sequence is TGCAGCGCAACAGGGGGGGACAATCAGCCCCAGCATTTT. It is translated as CSATGGDNQPQHF.

The V and J genes are TRBV7-9 and TRBJ2-7; 9 bases align to TRBD1. The germline gives CDR1 SEHNR, CDR2 FQNEAQ (reference sequence). The CDR3 has 15 residues. V dropped 5 bases and J dropped 1; count of bases not matched to a gene: 6. The CDR3 DNA reads as TGTGCCAGCAGCCACGGACAGGGGATTTCCTACGAGCAGTACTTC. It yields the protein CASSHGQGISYEQYF.

V gene TRBV9 combines with J gene TRBJ2-1, with D tentatively TRBD2 (6 bases). CDR3 length: 19 residues. V lost 0 bases and J 3 bases, leaving 22 bases between the germline ends. The germline V gene encodes CDR1 SGDLS and CDR2 YYNGEE. The CDR3 DNA follows: TGTGCCAGCAGCGTAGGGGCACGAGGGGTGGGAGGTGGCTACAATGAGCAGTTCTTC. Translation: CASSVGARGVGGGYNEQFF.

The chain is built from TRBV7-2 and TRBJ2-5; 10 bases map to TRBD1. The J call may not be correct, given that the DNA end is closer to TRBJ2-7. The CDR3 is 16 residues long. Germline loops: CDR1 SGHTA, CDR2 FQGNSA. The CDR3 is CASSLSRTGGVYEQYF. DNA of the CDR3: TGTGCCAGCAGCTTATCTCGGACAGGGGGGGTCTACGAGCAGTACTTC.

The V and J genes are TRBV30 and TRBJ1-1; D may be TRBD1 (6 bases). Looked up from germline, CDR1 is GTSNPN and CDR2 is SVGIG (reference sequence). The V end was cut by 1 base, the J end by 5 bases, with 17 bases between. The CDR3 runs to 15 residues. CDR3 nucleotides: TGTGCCTGGAGTGGGGGAATAGGGGGGGTGACTGAAGCTTTCTTT. Encoded protein: CAWSGGIGGVTEAFF.

J is TRBJ2-5 and V is TRBV30; 9 bases are a match to TRBD1. The J segment lost 5 bases and the V segment lost 2 bases, leaving 3 bases of the junction unmatched. The CDR3 runs 13 residues. Germline V gene lookup returns CDR1 GTSNPN and CDR2 SVGIG (reference sequence). The CDR3 nucleotides are TGTGCCTGGAGTACACAGGGGGCTGAGACCCAGTACTTC. Residues: CAWSTQGAETQYF.